The clone carrying this TCR beta chain showed up many times. The sample belongs to a study of T cells in Graves' hyperthyroidism and ophthalmopathy. No progression to ophthalmopathy during 18 months of follow-up defined stable disease. Criteria for exclusion of patients were uncontrolled infection, other autoimmune disease, pregnancy or lactation. For the diagnoses, clinical symptoms, serum thyroxine and TRAb, thyroid ultrasound and orbital computed tomography were used. Isolation of PBMCs was performed on approximately 10 ml fresh peripheral blood. Trimming at V came to 4 bases and at J to 0 bases, leaving 5 bases not matched to a gene. The CDR3 is made up of 15 amino acids. The germline CDR1 and CDR2 sequences are MDHEN and SYDVKM. TCR beta CDR3 region amplification was performed from RNA transcripts. Initially, a first-round RT-PCR of the TCR CDR3 employed the HTBI primer set. TCRdb reanalysed the multiplex PCR reads using MiXCR and keeps one entry per CDR3 protein. This repertoire shows hundreds of thousands of distinct CDR3 sequences, 15% to 20% found once; its top ten account for 3.5% to 4%.

The sample comprised blood. The chain recombines TRBV28 with TRBJ2-7; TRBD2 aligns across 8 bases. The clonotype comes from a woman aged 30 to 39 with Graves' hyperthyroidism. CDR3 DNA: TGTGCCAGCAGTTCAACTAGCGGATTCTCCTACGAGCAGTACTTC. Its protein is CASSSTSGFSYEQYF.